This T cell receptor (beta chain) was recorded in a study of T cell changes during pregnancy in multiple sclerosis. Profiled with immunoSEQ multiplex PCR; TCRdb holds only in-frame clones, not every one. The sample has just under 95,000 clones, around 94% seen once. The ends lost 1 base at V and 6 bases at J; junction bases unmatched: 12. The germline CDR1 and CDR2 sequences are SGHDT and YYEEEE. The CDR3 extends over 16 amino acids. The V call is TRBV5-6, the J call TRBJ2-7, with 8 bases matching TRBD1. This clonotype was obtained from a female donor with multiple sclerosis, enrolled in a pregnancy study. The specimen comprised peripheral blood, sampled in the first trimester of pregnancy. The CDR3 DNA follows: TGTGCCAGCAGCTTGACAGGGGGACAGATCAGGGGCGAGCAGTACTTC. Translated, it gives CASSLTGGQIRGEQYF.